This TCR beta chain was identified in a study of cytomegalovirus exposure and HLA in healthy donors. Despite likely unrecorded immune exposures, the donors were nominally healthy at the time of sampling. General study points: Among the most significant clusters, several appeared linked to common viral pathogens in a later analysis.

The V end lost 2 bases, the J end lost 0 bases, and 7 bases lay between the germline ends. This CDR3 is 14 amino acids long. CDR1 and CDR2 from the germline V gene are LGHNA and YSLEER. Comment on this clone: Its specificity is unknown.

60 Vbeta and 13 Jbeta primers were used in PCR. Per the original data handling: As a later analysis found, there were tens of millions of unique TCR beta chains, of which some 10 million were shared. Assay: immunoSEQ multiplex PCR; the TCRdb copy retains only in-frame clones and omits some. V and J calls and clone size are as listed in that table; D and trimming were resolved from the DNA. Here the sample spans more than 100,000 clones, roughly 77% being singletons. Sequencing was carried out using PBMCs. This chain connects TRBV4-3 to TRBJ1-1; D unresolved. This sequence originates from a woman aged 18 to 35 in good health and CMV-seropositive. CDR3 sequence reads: CASSQTVMNTEAFF. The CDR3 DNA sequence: TGCGCCAGCAGCCAAACAGTAATGAACACTGAAGCTTTCTTT.